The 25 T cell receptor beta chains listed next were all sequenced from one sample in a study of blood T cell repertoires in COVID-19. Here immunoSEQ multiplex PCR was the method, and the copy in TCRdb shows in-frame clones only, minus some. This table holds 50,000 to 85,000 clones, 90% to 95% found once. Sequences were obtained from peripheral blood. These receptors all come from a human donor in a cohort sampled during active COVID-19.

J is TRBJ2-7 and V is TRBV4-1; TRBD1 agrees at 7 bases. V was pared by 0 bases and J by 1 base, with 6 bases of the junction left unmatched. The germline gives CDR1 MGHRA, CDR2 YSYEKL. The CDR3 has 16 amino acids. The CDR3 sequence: CASSQDGRDSSYEQYF. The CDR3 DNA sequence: TGCGCCAGCAGCCAAGATGGCCGGGACAGTTCCTACGAGCAGTACTTC.

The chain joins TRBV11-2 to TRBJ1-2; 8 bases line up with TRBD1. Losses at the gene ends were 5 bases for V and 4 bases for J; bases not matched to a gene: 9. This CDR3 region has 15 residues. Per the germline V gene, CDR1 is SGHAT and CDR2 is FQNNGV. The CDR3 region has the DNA TGTGCCAGCAGCCCATCCGGGACAGGACTCTATGGCTACACCTTC. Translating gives CASSPSGTGLYGYTF.

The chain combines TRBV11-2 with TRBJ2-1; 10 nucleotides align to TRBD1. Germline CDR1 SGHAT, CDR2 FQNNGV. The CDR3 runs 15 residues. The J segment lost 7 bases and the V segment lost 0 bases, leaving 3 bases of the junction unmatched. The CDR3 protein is CASSLERTGGNEQFF. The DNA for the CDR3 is TGTGCCAGCAGCTTAGAGAGGACAGGGGGTAATGAGCAGTTCTTC.

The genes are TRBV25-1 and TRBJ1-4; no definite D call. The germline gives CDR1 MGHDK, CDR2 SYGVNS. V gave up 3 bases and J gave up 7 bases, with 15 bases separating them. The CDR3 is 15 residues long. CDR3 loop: CASSDVREAGEKLFF. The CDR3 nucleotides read TGTGCCAGCAGTGATGTTAGGGAGGCGGGTGAAAAACTGTTTTTT.

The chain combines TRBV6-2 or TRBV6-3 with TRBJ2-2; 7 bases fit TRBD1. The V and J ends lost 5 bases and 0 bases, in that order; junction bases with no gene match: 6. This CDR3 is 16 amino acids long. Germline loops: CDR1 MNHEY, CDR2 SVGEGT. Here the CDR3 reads CASSRDSPTNTGELFF. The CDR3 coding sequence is TGTGCCAGCAGTCGGGACAGCCCCACGAACACCGGGGAGCTGTTTTTT.

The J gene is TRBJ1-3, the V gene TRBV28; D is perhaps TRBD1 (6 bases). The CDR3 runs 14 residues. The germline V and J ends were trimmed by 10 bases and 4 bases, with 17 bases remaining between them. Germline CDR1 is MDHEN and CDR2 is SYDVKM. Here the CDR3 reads CATANRVTGNTIYF. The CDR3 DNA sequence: TGTGCCACCGCGAACAGGGTAACAGGAAACACCATATATTTT.

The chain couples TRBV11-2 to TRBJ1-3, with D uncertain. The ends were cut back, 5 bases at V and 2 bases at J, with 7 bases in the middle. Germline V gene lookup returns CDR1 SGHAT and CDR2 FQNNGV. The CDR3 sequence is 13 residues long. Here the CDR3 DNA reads TGTGCCAGCAGCGTAGGAGCTGGAAACACCATATATTTT. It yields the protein CASSVGAGNTIYF. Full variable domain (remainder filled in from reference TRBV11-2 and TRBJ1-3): EAGVAQSPRYKIIEKRQSVAFWCNPISGHATLYWYQQILGQGPKLLIQFQNNGVVDDSQLPKDRFSAERLKGVDSTLKIQPAKLEDSAVYLCASSVGAGNTIYFGEGSWLTVV.

The CDR3 nucleotides read TGTGCCAGCAGCCAAGATCTTCATAGGACAGGGGCTCCCCTCCACTTT. Residues: CASSQDLHRTGAPLHF. The chain employs TRBV14 and TRBJ1-6; 9 bases are shared with TRBD1. The CDR3 consists of 16 residues. Germline CDR1 is SGHDN and CDR2 is FVKESK. V was pared by 0 bases and J by 13 bases, with 10 bases of the junction left unmatched.

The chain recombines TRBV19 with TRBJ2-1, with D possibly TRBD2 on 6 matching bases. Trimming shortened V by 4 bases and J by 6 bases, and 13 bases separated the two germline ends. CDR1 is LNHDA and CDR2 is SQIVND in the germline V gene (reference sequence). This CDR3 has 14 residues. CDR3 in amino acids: CASSSGAGGNEQFF. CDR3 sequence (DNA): TGTGCCAGTAGTAGCGGGGCAGGCGGCAATGAGCAGTTCTTC.

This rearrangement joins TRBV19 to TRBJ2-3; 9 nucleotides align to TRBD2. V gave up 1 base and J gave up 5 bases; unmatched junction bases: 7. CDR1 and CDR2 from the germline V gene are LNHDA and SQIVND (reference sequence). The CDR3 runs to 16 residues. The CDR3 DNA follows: TGTGCCAGTAGTATAGCTGCCAGCGGGGGGATAGATACGCAGTATTTT. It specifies CASSIAASGGIDTQYF.

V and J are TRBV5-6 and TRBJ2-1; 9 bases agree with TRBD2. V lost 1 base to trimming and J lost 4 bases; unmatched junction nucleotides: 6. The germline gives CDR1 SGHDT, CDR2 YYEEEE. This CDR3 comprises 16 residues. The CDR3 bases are TGTGCCAGCAGCTTGAGTAGCGGGAGCATTTACAATGAGCAGTTCTTC. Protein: CASSLSSGSIYNEQFF.

As DNA, the CDR3 is TGTGCCAGCAGTCAAAGGGGGAACACTGAAGCTTTCTTT. This translates into CASSQRGNTEAFF. The J gene is TRBJ1-1, the V gene TRBV2, with TRBD1 as a possible D gene (5 bases). Looked up from germline, CDR1 is SNHLY and CDR2 is FYNNEI. Trimming stripped 5 bases from V and 1 base from J, with 8 bases between. The CDR3 has 13 residues.

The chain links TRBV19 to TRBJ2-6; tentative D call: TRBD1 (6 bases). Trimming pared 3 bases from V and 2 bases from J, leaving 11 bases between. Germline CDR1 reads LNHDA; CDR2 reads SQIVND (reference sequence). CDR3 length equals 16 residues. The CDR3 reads CASSITGFPGANVLTF. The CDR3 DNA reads TGTGCCAGTAGTATCACAGGGTTTCCTGGGGCCAACGTCCTGACTTTC.

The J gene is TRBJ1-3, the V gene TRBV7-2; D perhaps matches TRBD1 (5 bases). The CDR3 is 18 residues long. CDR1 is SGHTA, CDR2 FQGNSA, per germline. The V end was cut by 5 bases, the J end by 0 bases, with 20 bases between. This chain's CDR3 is CASSQEGWGRSSGNTIYF. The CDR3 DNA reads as TGTGCCAGCAGCCAGGAAGGGTGGGGGAGGTCCTCTGGAAACACCATATATTTT.

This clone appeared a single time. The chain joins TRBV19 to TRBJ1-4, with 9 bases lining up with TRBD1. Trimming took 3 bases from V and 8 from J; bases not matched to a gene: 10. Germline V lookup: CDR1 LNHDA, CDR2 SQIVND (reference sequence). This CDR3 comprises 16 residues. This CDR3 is CASSISPGQGWEKLFF. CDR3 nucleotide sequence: TGTGCCAGTAGTATCTCCCCCGGACAGGGGTGGGAAAAACTGTTTTTT.

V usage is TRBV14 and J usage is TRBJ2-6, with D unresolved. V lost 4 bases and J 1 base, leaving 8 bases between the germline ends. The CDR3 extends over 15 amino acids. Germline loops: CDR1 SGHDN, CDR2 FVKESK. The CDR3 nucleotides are TGTGCCAGCAGCCCACCCGGGTCTGGGGCCAACGTCCTGACTTTC. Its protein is CASSPPGSGANVLTF.

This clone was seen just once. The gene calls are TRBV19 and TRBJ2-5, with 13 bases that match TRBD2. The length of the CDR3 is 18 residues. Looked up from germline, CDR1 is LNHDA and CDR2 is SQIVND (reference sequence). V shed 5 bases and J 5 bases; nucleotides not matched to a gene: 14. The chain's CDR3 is CASSPYGTSGKNGETQYF. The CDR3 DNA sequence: TGTGCCAGTAGTCCCTACGGGACTAGCGGGAAGAATGGGGAGACCCAGTACTTC.

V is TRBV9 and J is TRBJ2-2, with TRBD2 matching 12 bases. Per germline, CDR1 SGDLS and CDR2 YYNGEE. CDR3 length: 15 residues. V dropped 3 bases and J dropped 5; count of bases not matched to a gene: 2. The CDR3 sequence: CASSATSGGTGELFF. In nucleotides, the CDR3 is TGTGCCAGCAGCGCCACTAGCGGGGGGACCGGGGAGCTGTTTTTT.

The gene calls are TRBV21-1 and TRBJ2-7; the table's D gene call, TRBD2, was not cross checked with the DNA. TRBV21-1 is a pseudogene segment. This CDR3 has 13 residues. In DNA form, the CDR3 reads TGTGCCAGCAGCCTCCCCGGCGGGTACGAGCAGTACTTC. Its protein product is CASSLPGGYEQYF.

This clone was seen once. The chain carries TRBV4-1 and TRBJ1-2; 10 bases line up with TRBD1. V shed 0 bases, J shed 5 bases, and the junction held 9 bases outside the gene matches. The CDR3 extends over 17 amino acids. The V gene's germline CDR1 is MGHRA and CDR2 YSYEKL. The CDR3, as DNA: TGCGCCAGCAGCCAAGAACGGACAGGGGGTTTTGTTTATGGCTACACCTTC. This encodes CASSQERTGGFVYGYTF.

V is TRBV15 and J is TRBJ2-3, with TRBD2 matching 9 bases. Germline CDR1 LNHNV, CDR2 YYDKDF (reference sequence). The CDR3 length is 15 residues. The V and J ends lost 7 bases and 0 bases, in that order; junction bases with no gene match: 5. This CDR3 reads CATIGAGGSTDTQYF. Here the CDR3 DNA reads TGTGCCACCATAGGAGCGGGGGGTAGCACAGATACGCAGTATTTT.

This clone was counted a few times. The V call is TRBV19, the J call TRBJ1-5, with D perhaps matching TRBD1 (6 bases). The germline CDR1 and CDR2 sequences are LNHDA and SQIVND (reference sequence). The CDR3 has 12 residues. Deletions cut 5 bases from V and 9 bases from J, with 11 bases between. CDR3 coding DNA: TGTGCCAGTAGTTTCAGGGGATTGCCCCAGCATTTT. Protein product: CASSFRGLPQHF.

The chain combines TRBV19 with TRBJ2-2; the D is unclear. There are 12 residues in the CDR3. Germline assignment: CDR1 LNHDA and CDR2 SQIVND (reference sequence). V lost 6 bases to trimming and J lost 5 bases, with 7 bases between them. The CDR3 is CASSRYTGELFF. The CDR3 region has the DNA TGTGCCAGTAGCCGCTATACCGGGGAGCTGTTTTTT.

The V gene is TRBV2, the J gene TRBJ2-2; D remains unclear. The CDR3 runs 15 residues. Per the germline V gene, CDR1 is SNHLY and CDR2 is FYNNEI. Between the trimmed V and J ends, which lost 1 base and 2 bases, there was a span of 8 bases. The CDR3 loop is CASSEDPTNTGELFF. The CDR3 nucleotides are TGTGCCAGCAGTGAAGATCCTACCAACACCGGGGAGCTGTTTTTT.

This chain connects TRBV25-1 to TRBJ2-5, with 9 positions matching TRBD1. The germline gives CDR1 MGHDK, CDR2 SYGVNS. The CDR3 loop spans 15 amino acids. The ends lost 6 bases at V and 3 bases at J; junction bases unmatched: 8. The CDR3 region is CASRATGTGKETQYF. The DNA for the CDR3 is TGTGCCAGCAGAGCAACCGGGACAGGGAAAGAGACCCAGTACTTC. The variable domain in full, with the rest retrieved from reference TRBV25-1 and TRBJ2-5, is EADIYQTPRYLVIGTGKKITLECSQTMGHDKMYWYQQDPGMELHLIHYSYGVNSTEKGDLSSESTVSRIRTEHFPLTLESARPSHTSQYLCASRATGTGKETQYFGPGTRLLVL.